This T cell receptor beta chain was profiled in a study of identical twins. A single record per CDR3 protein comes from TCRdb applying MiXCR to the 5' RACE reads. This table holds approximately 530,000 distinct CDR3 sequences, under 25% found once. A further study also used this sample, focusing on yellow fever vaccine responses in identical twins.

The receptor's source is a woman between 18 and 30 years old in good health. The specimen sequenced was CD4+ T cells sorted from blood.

The CDR3 loop is CSARPGPLNTEAFF. In nucleotides, the CDR3 is TGCAGTGCTAGACCGGGACCACTGAACACTGAAGCTTTCTTT. This sequence joins TRBV20-1 and TRBJ1-1; maybe TRBD1 (5 bases). CDR3 length: 14 residues. The germline V and J ends were trimmed by 2 bases and 0 bases, with 10 bases remaining between them. Looked up from germline, CDR1 is DFQATT and CDR2 is SNEGSKA (reference sequence).